This TCR beta chain was documented in a study of cytomegalovirus exposure and HLA in healthy donors. Study results and caveats: When a later analysis compared HLA-associated TCR beta chains with equally common others, the HLA-associated chains turned out to be more clonally expanded and to have lower generation probabilities. A later analysis linked a missense DCLRE1C variant to TCR beta V- and J-gene trimming.

On this clone: Its antigen is still unknown.

This CDR3 comprises 17 residues. V gave up 0 bases and J gave up 4 bases; unmatched junction bases: 4. Germline V gene lookup returns CDR1 ENHRY and CDR2 SYGVKD. The PCR used 60 Vbeta and 13 Jbeta primers. As handled by the study authors: A follow-up analysis tallied about 80 million unique TCR beta chains, roughly 11 million shared. Produced via immunoSEQ multiplex PCR; TCRdb's table is partial and in-frame only. Clone size and the V and J calls come from that table; the DNA yielded D and trimming. This sample has around 120,000 clones; 65% to 75% occur once, and the top ten carry around 10%. The TCR sequence derives from a woman in her 50s in good health and CMV-seropositive. J is TRBJ2-3 and V is TRBV10-3, with 13 bases lining up with TRBD2. The material sequenced was PBMCs. CDR3 loop: CAISESGGLAGPDTQYF. For the CDR3, the DNA is TGTGCCATCAGTGAGTCTGGGGGACTAGCGGGGCCAGATACGCAGTATTTT.